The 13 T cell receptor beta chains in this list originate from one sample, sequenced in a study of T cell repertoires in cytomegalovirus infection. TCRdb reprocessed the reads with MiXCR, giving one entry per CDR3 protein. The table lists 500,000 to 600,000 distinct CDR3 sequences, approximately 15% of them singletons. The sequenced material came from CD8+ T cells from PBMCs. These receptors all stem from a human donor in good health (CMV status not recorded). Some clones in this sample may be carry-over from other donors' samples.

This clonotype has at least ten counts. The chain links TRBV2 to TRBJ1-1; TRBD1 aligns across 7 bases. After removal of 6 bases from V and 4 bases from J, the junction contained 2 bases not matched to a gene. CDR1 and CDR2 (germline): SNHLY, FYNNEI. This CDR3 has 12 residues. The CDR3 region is CASRYRGTEAFF. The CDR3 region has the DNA TGTGCCAGCAGATACAGGGGCACTGAAGCTTTCTTT.

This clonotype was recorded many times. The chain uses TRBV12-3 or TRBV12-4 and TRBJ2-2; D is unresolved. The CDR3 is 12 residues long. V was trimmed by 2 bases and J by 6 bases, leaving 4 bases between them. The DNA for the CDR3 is TGTGCCAGCAGTTTATGGGCCGGGGAGCTGTTTTTT. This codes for CASSLWAGELFF.

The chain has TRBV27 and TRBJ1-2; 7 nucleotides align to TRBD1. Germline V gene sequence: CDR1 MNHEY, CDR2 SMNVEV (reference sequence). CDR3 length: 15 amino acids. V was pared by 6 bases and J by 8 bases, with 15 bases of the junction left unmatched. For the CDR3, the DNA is TGTGCCAGCAGGGAGGTCTCTCCGACAGGGAAGGGCTACACCTTC. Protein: CASREVSPTGKGYTF.

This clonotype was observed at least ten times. The CDR3 reads CASSLAGPERGSYEQYF. CDR3 DNA sequence: TGTGCCAGCAGCTTAGCTGGCCCCGAAAGGGGGTCCTACGAGCAGTACTTC. V and J are TRBV7-6 and TRBJ2-7, with D possibly TRBD1 on 6 matching bases. The length of the CDR3 is 17 residues. V was trimmed by 0 bases and J by 1 base, leaving 16 bases between them. The germline V gene encodes CDR1 SGHVS and CDR2 FNYEAQ. The full variable domain, with the rest looked up from reference TRBV7-6 and TRBJ2-7, is GAGVSQSPRYKVTKRGQDVALRCDPISGHVSLYWYRQALGQGPEFLTYFNYEAQQDKSGLPNDRFSAERPEGSISTLTIQRTEQRDSAMYRCASSLAGPERGSYEQYFGPGTRLTVT.

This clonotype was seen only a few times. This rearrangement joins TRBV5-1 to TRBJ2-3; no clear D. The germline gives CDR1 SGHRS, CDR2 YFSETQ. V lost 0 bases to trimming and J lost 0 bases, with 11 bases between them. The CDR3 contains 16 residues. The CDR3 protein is CASSLGPYRSTDTQYF. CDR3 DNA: TGCGCCAGCAGCTTGGGCCCCTACCGGAGCACAGATACGCAGTATTTT.

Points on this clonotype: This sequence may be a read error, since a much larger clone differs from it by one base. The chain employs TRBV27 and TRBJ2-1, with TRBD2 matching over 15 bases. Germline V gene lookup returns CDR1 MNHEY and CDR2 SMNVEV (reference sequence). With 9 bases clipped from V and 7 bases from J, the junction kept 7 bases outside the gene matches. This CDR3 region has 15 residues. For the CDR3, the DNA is TGTGCCAGAAGTCCCGGGACTAGCGGGAGGAATGAGCAGTTCTTC. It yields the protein CARSPGTSGRNEQFF.

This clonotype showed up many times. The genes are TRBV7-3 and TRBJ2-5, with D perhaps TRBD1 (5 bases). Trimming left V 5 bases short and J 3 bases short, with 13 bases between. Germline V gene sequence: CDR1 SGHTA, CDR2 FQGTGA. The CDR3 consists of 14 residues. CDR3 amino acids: CASSLHGQKETQYF. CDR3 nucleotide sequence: TGTGCCAGCAGCCTACACGGACAAAAAGAGACCCAGTACTTC.

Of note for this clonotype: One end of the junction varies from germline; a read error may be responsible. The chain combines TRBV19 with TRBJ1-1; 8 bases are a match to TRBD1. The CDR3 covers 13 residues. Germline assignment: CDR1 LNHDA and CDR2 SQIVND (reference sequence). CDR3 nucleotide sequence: TGTGCCAGTAGTTCAGGGGGCGGCACTAAAGCTTTCTTT. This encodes CASSSGGGTKAFF.

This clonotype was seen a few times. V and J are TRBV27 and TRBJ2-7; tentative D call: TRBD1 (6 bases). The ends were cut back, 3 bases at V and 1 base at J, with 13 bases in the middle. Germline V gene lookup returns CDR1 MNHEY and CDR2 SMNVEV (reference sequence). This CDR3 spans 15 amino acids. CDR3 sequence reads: CASSFRGHFSYEQYF. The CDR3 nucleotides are TGTGCCAGCAGTTTCAGGGGACATTTTTCCTACGAGCAGTACTTC.

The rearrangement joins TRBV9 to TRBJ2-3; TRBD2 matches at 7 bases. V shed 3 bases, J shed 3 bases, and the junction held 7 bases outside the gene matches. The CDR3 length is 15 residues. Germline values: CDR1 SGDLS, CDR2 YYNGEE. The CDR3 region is CASSADGGVTDTQYF. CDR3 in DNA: TGTGCCAGCAGCGCTGATGGGGGGGTTACAGATACGCAGTATTTT.

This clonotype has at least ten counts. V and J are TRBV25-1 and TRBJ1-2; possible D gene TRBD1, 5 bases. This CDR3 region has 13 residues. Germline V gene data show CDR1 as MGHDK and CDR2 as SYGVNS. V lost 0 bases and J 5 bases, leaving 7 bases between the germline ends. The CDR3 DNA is TGTGCCAGCAGTGAATATCCAGGGTATGGCTACACCTTC. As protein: CASSEYPGYGYTF.

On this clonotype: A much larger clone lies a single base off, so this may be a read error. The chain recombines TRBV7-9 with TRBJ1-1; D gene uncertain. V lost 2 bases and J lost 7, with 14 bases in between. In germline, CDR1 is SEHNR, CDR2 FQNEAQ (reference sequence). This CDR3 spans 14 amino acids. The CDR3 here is CASSLISFASEAFF. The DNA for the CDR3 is TGTGCCAGCAGCTTAATTTCCTTTGCCAGTGAAGCTTTCTTT.

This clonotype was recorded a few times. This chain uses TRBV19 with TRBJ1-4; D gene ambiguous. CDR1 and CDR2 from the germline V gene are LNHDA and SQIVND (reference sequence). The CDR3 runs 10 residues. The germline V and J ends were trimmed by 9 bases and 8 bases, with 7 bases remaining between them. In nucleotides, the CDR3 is TGTGCCAGCATCCAGGAAAAACTGTTTTTT. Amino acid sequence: CASIQEKLFF.